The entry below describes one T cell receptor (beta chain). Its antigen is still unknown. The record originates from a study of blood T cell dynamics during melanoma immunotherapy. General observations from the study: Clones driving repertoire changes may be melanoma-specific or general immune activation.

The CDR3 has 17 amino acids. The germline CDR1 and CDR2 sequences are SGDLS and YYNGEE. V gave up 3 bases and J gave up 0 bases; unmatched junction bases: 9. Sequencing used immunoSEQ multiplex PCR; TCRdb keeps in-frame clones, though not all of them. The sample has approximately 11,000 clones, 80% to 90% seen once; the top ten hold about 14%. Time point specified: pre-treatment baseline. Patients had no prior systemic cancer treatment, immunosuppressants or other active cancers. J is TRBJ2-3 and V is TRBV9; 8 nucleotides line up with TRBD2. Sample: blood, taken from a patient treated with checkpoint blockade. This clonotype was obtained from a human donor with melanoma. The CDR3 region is CASSDGVLAGSTDTQYF. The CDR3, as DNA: TGTGCCAGCAGCGATGGGGTCTTAGCGGGGAGCACAGATACGCAGTATTTT.